This T cell receptor (beta chain) was sequenced in a study of early T cells in non-severe SARS-CoV-2 infection. Study summary: Sequenced bulk RNA came from whole blood that was unsorted, and chains were unpaired.

CDR1 is MNHEY and CDR2 is SVGAGI in the germline V gene. The CDR3 consists of 15 residues. V was clipped by 5 bases and J by 6 bases; unmatched bases: 6. This clonotype was seen a handful of times. TCRdb independently ran MiXCR on the 5' RACE reads; one entry per CDR3 protein. In the table there are roughly 92,000 distinct CDR3 sequences, roughly 12% of which are singletons. The TCR comes from an adult who was a healthcare worker with PCR-confirmed SARS-CoV-2 infection or an uninfected control (not recorded which). Sequenced material: whole blood, taken at baseline. This sequence joins TRBV6-5 and TRBJ2-1; 11 positions agree with TRBD2. The CDR3 spells CASSLSGRALNEQFF. In DNA form, the CDR3 reads TGTGCCAGCAGTCTTAGCGGGAGGGCCCTCAATGAGCAGTTCTTC.